The 5 T cell receptor beta chains below were found in one sample sequenced in a study of blood T cell repertoires in COVID-19. Libraries were prepared by immunoSEQ multiplex PCR; TCRdb keeps only in-frame clonotypes and omits some of them. Of about 32,000 clones in the sample, 85% to 90% were seen once. Sequenced material: peripheral blood. These receptors came from a woman between 65 and 79 years old with active COVID-19.

The chain carries TRBV6-5 and TRBJ2-2; possibly TRBD2 for D (7 bases). Between the trimmed V and J ends, which lost 10 bases and 3 bases, there was a span of 18 bases. Germline V gene data show CDR1 as MNHEY and CDR2 as SVGAGI. The CDR3 is 15 amino acids. This CDR3 is CAISRRGGDTGELFF. The CDR3 nucleotides read TGTGCCATAAGTCGGAGGGGGGGAGACACCGGGGAGCTGTTTTTT.

About this clone: The junction departs from the called germline gene at one end, perhaps through a read error. The chain links TRBV12-3 or TRBV12-4 to TRBJ2-3; 11 bases are shared with TRBD2. CDR3 size: 13 residues. The chain's CDR3 is CASSRPVSGGADF. CDR3 coding DNA: TGTGCCAGCAGTAGACCTGTTAGCGGGGGGGCGGATTTT.

J is TRBJ1-1 and V is TRBV4-2; the match to TRBD1 covers 7 bases. The V segment lost 3 bases and the J segment 1 base; nucleotides outside the gene matches: 8. The CDR3 consists of 16 residues. CDR1 and CDR2 (germline): LGHNA, YNFKEQ. DNA for the CDR3: TGTGCCAGCAGCCAGGTCATGGAGGGGGCGAACACTGAAGCTTTCTTT. Amino acid sequence: CASSQVMEGANTEAFF.

In its sample, this clone ranks as medium-sized. V gene TRBV19 combines with J gene TRBJ2-1; possible D gene TRBD1, 8 bases. Germline values: CDR1 LNHDA, CDR2 SQIVND (reference sequence). V gave up 7 bases and J gave up 6 bases, with 22 bases separating them. The CDR3 runs to 16 residues. DNA of the CDR3: TGTGCCAGTACAAATGCCCGGACAGGGAGGGTCAATGAGCAGTTCTTC. It encodes CASTNARTGRVNEQFF.

The genes are TRBV12-3 or TRBV12-4 and TRBJ2-1; D gene unclear. There are 11 residues in the CDR3. V was trimmed by 3 bases and J by 7 bases, leaving 4 bases between them. The CDR3 loop is CASSLTNEQFF. The CDR3 nucleotides read TGTGCCAGCAGTTTGACTAATGAGCAGTTCTTC.